The clone carrying this T cell receptor (beta chain) was picked up many times. The antigen is unknown. This CDR3 region has 12 residues. V dropped 1 base and J dropped 4 bases, with 6 bases sitting between them. Germline-derived CDR1 and CDR2 are DFQATT and SNEGSKA (reference sequence). This sample was taken from a study of early T cells in non-severe SARS-CoV-2 infection. Study-level background: Investigators sequenced bulk RNA drawn from unsorted whole blood, and chains remained unpaired.

Study findings and constraints: Clonotype matching in VDJdb favored anti-spike CD8 responses and did not capture private and CD4 specificities.

Attached unique molecular identifiers marked individual cDNA molecules. One entry per CDR3 protein, called by TCRdb with MiXCR from the 5' RACE reads. The profile covers tens of thousands of distinct CDR3 sequences, with about 9.1% appearing a single time and 4.2% taken by the ten largest. V is TRBV20-1 and J is TRBJ2-3; D gene uncertain. Specimen: whole blood. This receptor was identified in an adult who was a healthcare worker with PCR-confirmed SARS-CoV-2 infection or an uninfected control (not recorded which). The chain's CDR3 is CSARVGSDTQYF. The CDR3 region has the DNA TGCAGTGCTAGAGTAGGGTCAGATACGCAGTATTTT.